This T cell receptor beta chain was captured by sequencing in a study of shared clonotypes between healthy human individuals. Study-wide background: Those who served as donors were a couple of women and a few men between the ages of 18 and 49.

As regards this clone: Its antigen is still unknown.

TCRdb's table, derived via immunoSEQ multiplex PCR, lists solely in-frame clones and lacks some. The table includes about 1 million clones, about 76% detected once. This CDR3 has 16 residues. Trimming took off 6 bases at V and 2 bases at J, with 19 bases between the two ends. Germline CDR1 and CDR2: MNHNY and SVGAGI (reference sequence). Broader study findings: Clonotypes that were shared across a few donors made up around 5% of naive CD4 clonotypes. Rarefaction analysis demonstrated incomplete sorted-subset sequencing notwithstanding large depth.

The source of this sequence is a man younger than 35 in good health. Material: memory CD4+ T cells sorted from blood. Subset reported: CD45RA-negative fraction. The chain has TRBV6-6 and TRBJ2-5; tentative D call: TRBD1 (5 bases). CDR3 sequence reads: CASSQRGFKAQETQYF. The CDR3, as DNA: TGTGCCAGCAGCCAAAGGGGATTTAAGGCGCAAGAGACCCAGTACTTC.